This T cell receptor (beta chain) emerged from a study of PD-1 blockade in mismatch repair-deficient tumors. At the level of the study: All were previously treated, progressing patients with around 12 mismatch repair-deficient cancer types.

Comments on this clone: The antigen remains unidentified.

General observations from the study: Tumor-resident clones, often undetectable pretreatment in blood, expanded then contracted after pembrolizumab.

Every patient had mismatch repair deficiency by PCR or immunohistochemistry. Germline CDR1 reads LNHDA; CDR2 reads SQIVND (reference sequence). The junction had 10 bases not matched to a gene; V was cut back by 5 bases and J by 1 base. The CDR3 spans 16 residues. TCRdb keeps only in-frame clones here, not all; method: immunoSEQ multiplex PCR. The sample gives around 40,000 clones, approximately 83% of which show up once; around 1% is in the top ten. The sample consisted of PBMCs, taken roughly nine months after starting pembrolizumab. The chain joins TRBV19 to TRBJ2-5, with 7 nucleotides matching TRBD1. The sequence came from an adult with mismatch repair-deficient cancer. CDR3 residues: CASSVLEGQAQETQYF. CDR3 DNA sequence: TGTGCCAGTAGTGTTCTAGAAGGACAGGCCCAAGAGACCCAGTACTTC.